A single sample gave rise to the 6 T cell receptor beta chains below, sequenced in a study of cytomegalovirus exposure and HLA in healthy donors (dated by TCRdb to about 2017). The method was the immunoSEQ multiplex PCR assay. The multiplex PCR relied on a mix of 60 forward primers for TCR Vbeta segments and 13 reverse primers for TCR Jbeta segments. TCRdb limited this immuneACCESS table to in-frame rearrangements with V and J called. A share of clones is missing; checked studies link under half to unresolved V genes, and the rest is unexplained. This sample is represented by over 150,000 clones; more than 70% of them were singletons. The ten biggest clones cover around 6% of the sample. The sample was PBMCs. These receptor sequences come from a woman aged 35 to 49 in good health and CMV-seropositive.

V usage is TRBV30 and J usage is TRBJ2-7; perhaps TRBD2 as D (6 bases). Germline CDR1 GTSNPN, CDR2 SVGIG (reference sequence). The V end was cut by 4 bases, the J end by 5 bases, with 18 bases between. This CDR3 has 14 residues. The CDR3 DNA sequence: TGTGCCTGGACTCGGAGGGGAGGAAATAACGAGCAGTACTTC. Translating it yields CAWTRRGGNNEQYF. The whole variable domain, remainder taken from reference TRBV30 and TRBJ2-7, is SQTIHQWPATLVQPVGSPLSLECTVEGTSNPNLYWYRQAAGRGLQLLFYSVGIGQISSEVPQNLSASRPQDRQFILSSKKLLLSDSGFYLCAWTRRGGNNEQYFGPGTRLTVT.

The genes are TRBV15 and TRBJ2-1; a possible D gene is TRBD2 (6 bases). The germline V and J ends were trimmed by 5 bases and 7 bases, with 18 bases remaining between them. The germline V gene encodes CDR1 LNHNV and CDR2 YYDKDF (reference sequence). The CDR3 covers 15 residues. CDR3 bases: TGTGCCACCAGCCTAGGGCCCGGCGGGAATAATGAGCAGTTCTTC. The encoded protein is CATSLGPGGNNEQFF.

This chain uses TRBV5-1 with TRBJ2-7; 8 bases are shared with TRBD1. V was pared by 5 bases and J by 0 bases, with 10 bases of the junction left unmatched. There are 16 residues in the CDR3. Germline V lookup: CDR1 SGHRS, CDR2 YFSETQ. The CDR3 is CASSLTRQGSSYEQYF. CDR3 coding DNA: TGCGCCAGCAGTTTGACAAGACAGGGGAGCTCCTACGAGCAGTACTTC. Full variable domain (rest looked up from reference TRBV5-1 and TRBJ2-7): KAGVTQTPRYLIKTRGQQVTLSCSPISGHRSVSWYQQTPGQGLQFLFEYFSETQRNKGNFPGRFSGRQFSNSRSEMNVSTLELGDSALYLCASSLTRQGSSYEQYFGPGTRLTVT.

V is TRBV2 and J is TRBJ1-2; D ambiguous. Germline values: CDR1 SNHLY, CDR2 FYNNEI. The CDR3 is made up of 12 amino acids. Trimming pared 0 bases from V and 4 bases from J, leaving 3 bases between. As DNA, the CDR3 is TGTGCCAGCAGTGAAGCGGCCTATGGCTACACCTTC. Protein: CASSEAAYGYTF.

This clone was seen more than once but under ten times. The V gene is TRBV2, the J gene TRBJ2-7; D perhaps matches TRBD2 (5 bases). This CDR3 spans 12 amino acids. V lost 3 bases and J 5 bases, leaving 8 bases between the germline ends. The germline gives CDR1 SNHLY, CDR2 FYNNEI. DNA of the CDR3: TGTGCCAGCAGTGAGGCGGGCCACGAGCAGTACTTC. As protein: CASSEAGHEQYF.

In its sample, this clone was seen a few times. This chain uses TRBV4-1 with TRBJ1-2; D perhaps matches TRBD1 (6 bases). V gave up 4 bases and J gave up 3 bases, with 15 bases separating them. The CDR3 covers 15 residues. Germline V gene lookup returns CDR1 MGHRA and CDR2 YSYEKL. This CDR3 is CASSRNRDTDYGYTF. Written as DNA, the CDR3 is TGCGCCAGCAGCCGAAACAGGGATACGGACTATGGCTACACCTTC.